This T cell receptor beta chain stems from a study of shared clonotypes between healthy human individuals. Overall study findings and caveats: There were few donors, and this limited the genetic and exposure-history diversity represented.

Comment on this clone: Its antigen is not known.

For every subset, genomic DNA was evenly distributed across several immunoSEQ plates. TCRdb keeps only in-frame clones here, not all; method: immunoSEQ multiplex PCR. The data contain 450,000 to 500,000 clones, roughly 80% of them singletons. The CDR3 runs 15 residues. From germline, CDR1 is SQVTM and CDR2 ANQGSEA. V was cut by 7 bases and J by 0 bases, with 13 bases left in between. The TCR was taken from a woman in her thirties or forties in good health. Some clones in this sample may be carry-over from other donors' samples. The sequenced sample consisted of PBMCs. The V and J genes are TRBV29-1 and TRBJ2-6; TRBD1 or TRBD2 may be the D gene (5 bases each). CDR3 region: CSGGDGTSGANVLTF. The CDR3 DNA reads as TGCAGCGGTGGGGACGGCACCTCTGGGGCCAACGTCCTGACTTTC.